This T cell receptor (beta chain) came from a study of monozygotic twins with cystic fibrosis. Study-wide results and caveats: Unrelated CF individuals shared fewer identical clonotypes than monozygotic CF twins. V usage most resembled the co-twin in 13 of 16 pairs.

The CDR3 is 14 residues long. Trimming cost V 6 bases and J 5 bases; bases outside gene matches: 4. CDR1 MGHRA and CDR2 YSYEKL come from the germline V gene. Libraries were prepared by immunoSEQ multiplex PCR; TCRdb keeps only in-frame clonotypes and omits some of them. The sample consists of 30,000 to 35,000 clones, more than 55% of them appearing once. Remarks on this clone: Antigen specificity is unknown.

The chain joins TRBV4-1 to TRBJ2-4; 10 nucleotides align to TRBD2. This TCR came from a girl between 10 and 17 years old with cystic fibrosis. The sequenced sample consisted of blood. The CDR3 loop is CASSQSGGENIQYF. The CDR3, as DNA: TGCGCCAGCAGTCAAAGCGGGGGGGAAAACATTCAGTACTTC.